What follows is one T cell receptor beta chain and its context. Its cognate antigen is unknown. Trimming pared 5 bases from V and 0 bases from J, leaving 14 bases between. In germline, CDR1 is SGHKS, CDR2 YYEKEE (reference sequence). The CDR3 is made up of 15 amino acids. This sample is drawn from a study of shared clonotypes between healthy human individuals. Overall study findings and caveats: Investigators expected sequencing depth to affect clonotype sharing among donors.

Investigators spread the genomic DNA of each subset evenly over several immunoSEQ plates. In replicate PCRs of sorted subsets, roughly 200 ng DNA, tens of thousands of T cell genomes, was used. Measured with immunoSEQ multiplex PCR; TCRdb has only the in-frame clones, and not every one. Of about 1.1 million clones in the sample, 77% were seen once. This TCR came from a man aged 18 to 29 in good health. Some clones in this sample may be carry-over from other donors' samples. V and J are TRBV5-5 and TRBJ1-2; D remains ambiguous. Sequencing was performed on memory CD4+ T cells from PBMCs. The subset denotes: CD45RA-negative fraction. The CDR3 DNA reads as TGTGCCAGCAGGTTGATGGAGTTAGCTAACTATGGCTACACCTTC. Its protein is CASRLMELANYGYTF.